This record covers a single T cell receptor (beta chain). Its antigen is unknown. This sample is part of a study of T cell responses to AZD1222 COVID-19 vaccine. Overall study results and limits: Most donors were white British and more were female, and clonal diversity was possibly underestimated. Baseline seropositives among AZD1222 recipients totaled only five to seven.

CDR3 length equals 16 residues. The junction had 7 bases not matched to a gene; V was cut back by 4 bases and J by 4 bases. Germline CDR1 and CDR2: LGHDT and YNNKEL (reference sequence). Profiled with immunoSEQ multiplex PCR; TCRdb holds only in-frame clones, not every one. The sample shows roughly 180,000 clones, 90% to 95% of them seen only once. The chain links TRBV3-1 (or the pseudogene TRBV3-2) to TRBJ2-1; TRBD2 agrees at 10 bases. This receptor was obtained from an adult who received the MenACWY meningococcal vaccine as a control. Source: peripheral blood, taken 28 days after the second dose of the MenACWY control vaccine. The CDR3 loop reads CASSRLAGGPYNEQFF. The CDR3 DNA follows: TGTGCCAGCAGCCGATTAGCGGGGGGCCCTTACAATGAGCAGTTCTTC.